Each of the 5 T cell receptor beta chains below was sequenced from the same sample in a study of shared clonotypes between healthy human individuals. Using immunoSEQ multiplex PCR, the repertoire was profiled, and TCRdb retains in-frame clones only, with some absent. The sample contains fewer than 650,000 clones, 70% to 80% of which appear only once. What was sequenced was PBMCs. Receptors originate from a woman aged 40-49 years in good health. Some clones in this sample may be carry-over from other donors' samples.

This clone was observed a single time. This chain uses TRBV5-1 with TRBJ2-7; TRBD2 matches at 7 bases. Germline CDR1 SGHRS, CDR2 YFSETQ. The junction had 11 bases not matched to a gene; V was cut back by 6 bases and J by 2 bases. The CDR3 totals 15 residues. The CDR3 DNA reads TGCGCCAGCACTTCAGGAGGGCTAGCGGCCTACGAGCAGTACTTC. As protein: CASTSGGLAAYEQYF.

The chain has TRBV7-2 and TRBJ2-7; 7 bases align to TRBD2. This CDR3 is 14 amino acids long. Germline assignment: CDR1 SGHTA and CDR2 FQGNSA. Trimming took 2 bases from V and 4 from J; bases not matched to a gene: 5. CDR3 in amino acids: CASSLSPSGYEQYF. Here the CDR3 DNA reads TGTGCCAGCAGCTTAAGCCCTAGCGGATACGAGCAGTACTTC.

The chain joins TRBV9 to TRBJ2-7, with a weak D call TRBD2 (6 bases). The CDR3 runs 15 residues. The germline gives CDR1 SGDLS, CDR2 YYNGEE. The V end lost 0 bases, the J end lost 5 bases, and 15 bases lay between the germline ends. Here the CDR3 DNA reads TGTGCCAGCAGCGTAGACGGGGGTCCAGAGAACGAGCAGTACTTC. Amino acid sequence: CASSVDGGPENEQYF.

The chain couples TRBV7-9 to TRBJ2-1; D unresolved. The V end was cut by 5 bases, the J end by 4 bases, with 9 bases between. Germline CDR1 and CDR2: SEHNR and FQNEAQ (reference sequence). This CDR3 is built from 13 residues. CDR3 nucleotide sequence: TGTGCCAGCAGCGGAAACTTATACAATGAGCAGTTCTTC. Amino acid sequence: CASSGNLYNEQFF.

The V call is TRBV6-4, the J call TRBJ2-6, with 7 bases identical to TRBD1. The CDR3 runs to 18 residues. CDR1 and CDR2 (germline): MRHNA, SNTAGT. J was trimmed by 2 bases and V by 6 bases; bases with no gene match: 13. CDR3: CASRAGEPDRAGANVLTF. The CDR3 DNA reads TGTGCCAGCAGGGCCGGGGAGCCAGACAGGGCTGGGGCCAACGTCCTGACTTTC.